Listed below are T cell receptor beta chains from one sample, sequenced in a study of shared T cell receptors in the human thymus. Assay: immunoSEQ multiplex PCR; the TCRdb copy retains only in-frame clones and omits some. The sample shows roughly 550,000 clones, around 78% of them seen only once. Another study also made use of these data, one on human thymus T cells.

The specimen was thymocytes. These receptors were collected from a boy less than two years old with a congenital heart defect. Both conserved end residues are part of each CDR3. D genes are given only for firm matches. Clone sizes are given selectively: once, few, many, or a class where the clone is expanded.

CDR3nt: TGTGCCAGCAGTTTCGGGACTAGCGGGGCCTGGGGTTGCGAGCAGTACTTC
CDR3aa: CASSFGTSGAWGCEQYF
abundance: NA
d_gene: TRBD2
j_gene: TRBJ2-7
v_gene: TRBV28

CDR3nt: TGTGCCAGCAGATCCGGTACAGGGTTGGGCGGCTACACCTTC
CDR3aa: CASRSGTGLGGYTF
abundance: few
d_gene: NA
j_gene: TRBJ1-2
v_gene: TRBV5-5

CDR3nt: TGCGCCAGCAGCCCCCGGCGGGTCCTCGGCACAGATACGCAGTATTTT
CDR3aa: CASSPRRVLGTDTQYF
abundance: NA
d_gene: NA
j_gene: TRBJ2-3
v_gene: TRBV5-1

CDR3nt: TGTGCCAGCAGTTTATTTGGAGCAACTAATGAAAAACTGTTTTTT
CDR3aa: CASSLFGATNEKLFF
abundance: NA
d_gene: NA
j_gene: TRBJ1-4
v_gene: TRBV27

CDR3nt: TGTGCCAGCTCACAAACGGGACTAGCGGGATTCAATGAGCAGTTCTTC
CDR3aa: CASSQTGLAGFNEQFF
abundance: NA
d_gene: TRBD2
j_gene: TRBJ2-1
v_gene: TRBV18

CDR3nt: TGTGCCTGGAGCGGACGGCGGGCGGGGGAAAATTACGAGCAGTACTTC
CDR3aa: CAWSGRRAGENYEQYF
abundance: NA
d_gene: TRBD2
j_gene: TRBJ2-7
v_gene: TRBV30

CDR3nt: TGTGCCAGTAGTCTCTACTTAGCGGCGCTCTACGAGCAGTACTTC
CDR3aa: CASSLYLAALYEQYF
abundance: once
d_gene: NA
j_gene: TRBJ2-7
v_gene: TRBV19

CDR3nt: TGTGCCAGCAGGTACCGACTAGCGCTGAGCACAGATACGCAGTATTTT
CDR3aa: CASRYRLALSTDTQYF
abundance: NA
d_gene: TRBD2
j_gene: TRBJ2-3
v_gene: TRBV6-5

CDR3nt: TGCGCCAGCAGCGTCCACAGGTCGAACGGAGGGACTGAAGCTTTCTTT
CDR3aa: CASSVHRSNGGTEAFF
abundance: once
d_gene: NA
j_gene: TRBJ1-1
v_gene: TRBV5-1

CDR3nt: TGCGCCAGCAGCCGTCCGACTAGCGGGGCAAATGAGCAGTTCTTC
CDR3aa: CASSRPTSGANEQFF
abundance: once
d_gene: TRBD2
j_gene: TRBJ2-1
v_gene: TRBV4-3

CDR3nt: TGTGCCAGCAGCTTTGTCGACGGGACCTACAATGAGCAGTTCTTC
CDR3aa: CASSFVDGTYNEQFF
abundance: NA
d_gene: NA
j_gene: TRBJ2-1
v_gene: TRBV5-6